A single sample is the source of the 28 T cell receptor beta chains below, sequenced in a study of blood T cell repertoires in COVID-19. Produced via immunoSEQ multiplex PCR; TCRdb's table is partial and in-frame only. The table lists over 150,000 clones, approximately 84% of them singletons, with roughly 2.5% in the top ten. The sequenced sample was peripheral blood. The receptors stem from a woman aged 80 or over with COVID-19, enrolled during active disease.

CDR3 DNA: TGTGCCATCAGTGGTAGGGACAGGGGGATTGACTATGGCTACACCTTC. This codes for CAISGRDRGIDYGYTF. The chain joins TRBV10-3 to TRBJ1-2; 11 bases line up with TRBD1. Germline V gene sequence: CDR1 ENHRY, CDR2 SYGVKD. The CDR3 extends over 16 amino acids. With 4 bases clipped from V and 3 bases from J, the junction kept 7 bases outside the gene matches.

This chain joins TRBV9 and TRBJ1-2; D is uncertain. The germline V gene encodes CDR1 SGDLS and CDR2 YYNGEE. The CDR3 extends over 13 amino acids. V was shortened by 4 bases and J by 4 bases, with 11 bases between the two germline ends. CDR3 DNA sequence: TGTGCCAGCAGCCCGCGGGCCAGCTATGGCTACACCTTC. Protein: CASSPRASYGYTF.

The chain has TRBV10-2 and TRBJ2-1; tentative D call: TRBD2 (5 bases). V gave up 11 bases and J gave up 4 bases, with 12 bases separating them. The CDR3 has 12 amino acids. CDR1 is WSHSY and CDR2 is SAAADI in the germline V gene. The CDR3 is CACKDSYNEQFF. The CDR3 DNA follows: TGCGCCTGCAAGGACTCATACAATGAGCAGTTCTTC.

The chain couples TRBV27 to TRBJ2-1; 10 bases fit TRBD2. This CDR3 has 14 residues. The germline V gene has CDR1 MNHEY and CDR2 SMNVEV (reference sequence). With 6 bases clipped from V and 7 bases from J, the junction kept 6 bases outside the gene matches. As DNA, the CDR3 is TGTGCCAGCAGCTCAGCGGGAGGGCCGAATGAGCAGTTCTTC. It translates to CASSSAGGPNEQFF.

The V gene is TRBV9, the J gene TRBJ1-2; 11 nucleotides align to TRBD1. There are 14 residues in the CDR3. Germline CDR1 reads SGDLS; CDR2 reads YYNGEE. Trimming cost V 4 bases and J 7 bases; bases outside gene matches: 6. The CDR3 protein is CASSRTGTGGGYTF. CDR3 nucleotide sequence: TGTGCCAGCAGCCGGACCGGGACAGGGGGTGGCTACACCTTC.

The chain employs TRBV5-1 and TRBJ1-3, with 7 bases that match TRBD1. Germline lookup yields CDR1 SGHRS and CDR2 YFSETQ. After removal of 0 bases from V and 4 bases from J, the junction contained 13 bases not matched to a gene. The CDR3 is 18 amino acids. CDR3: CASSLGRQGTVFGNTIYF. CDR3 bases: TGCGCCAGCAGCTTGGGAAGACAGGGTACCGTCTTCGGAAACACCATATATTTT.

The chain links TRBV7-6 to TRBJ2-2; D may be TRBD2 (6 bases). Germline V CDR1 and CDR2: SGHVS, FNYEAQ. Trimming took off 7 bases at V and 2 bases at J, with 14 bases between the two ends. This CDR3 is built from 15 residues. The CDR3 DNA reads as TGTGCCAGCACCCCTAGGGACTTAAACACCGGGGAGCTGTTTTTT. Translation: CASTPRDLNTGELFF.

This clone was recorded only once. The J gene is TRBJ1-2, the V gene TRBV28; 9 nucleotides align to TRBD1. This CDR3 is built from 16 residues. Germline V gene sequence: CDR1 MDHEN, CDR2 SYDVKM. With 6 bases clipped from V and 0 bases from J, the junction kept 8 bases outside the gene matches. CDR3 sequence: CASRSGTGFSNYGYTF. CDR3 in DNA: TGTGCCAGCAGATCCGGGACAGGGTTCTCTAACTATGGCTACACCTTC.

This clone occurred once. This chain connects TRBV5-6 to TRBJ1-1; D is uncertain. Germline CDR1 and CDR2: SGHDT and YYEEEE. The germline V and J ends were trimmed by 0 bases and 2 bases, with 14 bases remaining between them. CDR3 length: 16 amino acids. The CDR3 loop reads CASSLALGRINTEAFF. The DNA of the CDR3 is TGTGCCAGCAGCTTGGCTTTGGGCAGGATTAACACTGAAGCTTTCTTT.

This clone is a singleton in its sample. The J gene is TRBJ2-4, the V gene TRBV29-1; D is perhaps TRBD1 (5 bases). CDR1 is SQVTM and CDR2 is ANQGSEA in the germline V gene. V lost 6 bases and J 9 bases, leaving 15 bases between the germline ends. The CDR3 runs to 12 residues. CDR3 sequence: CSVVRGRGIQYF. The CDR3 DNA sequence: TGCAGCGTCGTTAGGGGTAGGGGCATTCAGTACTTC.

This sequence joins TRBV5-1 and TRBJ2-1, with D uncertain. Germline CDR1 and CDR2: SGHRS and YFSETQ. The V gene lost 1 base and the J gene lost 7 bases, with 12 bases spanning the gap. CDR3 length: 14 residues. The CDR3 region has the DNA TGCGCCAGCAGCTTGAACTCGAGGCTAAATGAGCAGTTCTTC. It specifies CASSLNSRLNEQFF.

This chain links TRBV18 with TRBJ2-7; the D gene is possibly TRBD1 (5 bases). The CDR3 covers 19 residues. Germline loops: CDR1 KGHSH, CDR2 LQKENI. With 2 bases removed from V and 2 bases from J, the gap between germline ends came to 25 bases. CDR3 sequence: CASSPGAAALQRKPYEQYF. The CDR3 DNA reads as TGTGCCAGCTCACCAGGGGCCGCGGCTTTACAGAGAAAACCCTACGAGCAGTACTTC.

The chain carries TRBV9 and TRBJ1-2, with 7 bases that match TRBD1. In germline, CDR1 is SGDLS, CDR2 YYNGEE. This CDR3 region has 16 residues. The ends lost 4 bases at V and 4 bases at J; junction bases unmatched: 13. The CDR3 region has the DNA TGTGCCAGCAGCCCATCTGGACAGGAATCCATCTATGGCTACACCTTC. It codes for CASSPSGQESIYGYTF.

The V and J genes are TRBV3-1 (or the pseudogene TRBV3-2) and TRBJ1-1; no definite D call. The germline CDR1 and CDR2 sequences are LGHDT and YNNKEL (reference sequence). V was clipped by 3 bases and J by 0 bases, with 11 bases between them. The CDR3 has 15 residues. CDR3 DNA sequence: TGTGCCAGCAGCCAGGTGGCACATATGAACACTGAAGCTTTCTTT. Translation: CASSQVAHMNTEAFF.

The J gene is TRBJ2-7, the V gene TRBV19; possibly TRBD2 for D (7 bases). Between the trimmed V and J ends, which lost 8 bases and 4 bases, there was a span of 15 bases. The germline gives CDR1 LNHDA, CDR2 SQIVND (reference sequence). This CDR3 has 13 amino acids. CDR3 coding DNA: TGTGCCAGTTCTTGGGGGGGCCTGTACGAGCAGTACTTC. This gives the protein CASSWGGLYEQYF.

This clone came up once. The chain uses TRBV7-3 and TRBJ2-3; the D is unclear. Germline assignment: CDR1 SGHTA and CDR2 FQGTGA. Deletions cut 3 bases from V and 1 base from J, with 5 bases between. CDR3 length equals 13 residues. The DNA for the CDR3 is TGTGCCAGCAGCTTTATAGGCACAGATACGCAGTATTTT. Its protein is CASSFIGTDTQYF.

This clone was detected a few times. V and J are TRBV18 and TRBJ2-2, with D possibly being TRBD1 (6 bases). The length of the CDR3 is 16 residues. Between the trimmed V and J ends, which lost 2 bases and 4 bases, there was a span of 14 bases. Germline assignment: CDR1 KGHSH and CDR2 LQKENI. Written as DNA, the CDR3 is TGTGCCAGCTCACCAACAGGGAATAGGGGCACCGGGGAGCTGTTTTTT. Its translation: CASSPTGNRGTGELFF.

This sequence joins TRBV7-2 and TRBJ1-3, with D hard to call. Per germline, CDR1 SGHTA and CDR2 FQGNSA. The CDR3 consists of 14 residues. Trimming stripped 3 bases from V and 4 bases from J, with 10 bases between. In DNA, the CDR3 is TGTGCCAGCAGCTTTTCGGGGTCAGGAAACACCATATATTTT. It encodes CASSFSGSGNTIYF.

CDR3 in DNA: TGTGCCAGCAGCTTTGCTAGCGGGGACCCTGGGGAGACCCAGTACTTC. This translates into CASSFASGDPGETQYF. The V call is TRBV7-9, the J call TRBJ2-5; 9 bases agree with TRBD2. V lost 3 bases, J lost 5 bases, and 10 bases stayed unmatched. CDR1 is SEHNR, CDR2 FQNEAQ, per germline (reference sequence). CDR3 size: 16 residues.

V usage is TRBV2 and J usage is TRBJ1-2; unclear D gene. Germline-derived CDR1 and CDR2 are SNHLY and FYNNEI. The CDR3 contains 11 residues. The germline V and J ends were trimmed by 5 bases and 8 bases, with 9 bases remaining between them. The CDR3 nucleotides are TGTGCCAGCAGTTACAGCGGGGGCTACACCTTC. Translation: CASSYSGGYTF.

The chain links TRBV18 to TRBJ1-4, with D unclear. The germline V and J ends were trimmed by 3 bases and 7 bases, with 12 bases remaining between them. Germline V lookup: CDR1 KGHSH, CDR2 LQKENI. The CDR3 has 14 residues. DNA for the CDR3: TGTGCCAGCTCACCGAGTTCGTCGCTTGAAAAACTGTTTTTT. This gives the protein CASSPSSSLEKLFF.

This clone was seen more than once but under ten times. The chain employs TRBV12-3 or TRBV12-4 and TRBJ1-1; D may be TRBD1 (6 bases). The CDR3 has 12 amino acids. V was trimmed by 6 bases and J by 8 bases, leaving 13 bases between them. The CDR3 nucleotides are TGTGCCAGCAGGGCACAGGGAAAAGAAGCTTTCTTT. Protein sequence: CASRAQGKEAFF.

This clone came up a few times. The chain links TRBV28 to TRBJ2-7; TRBD1 matches 9 bases. After removal of 2 bases from V and 3 bases from J, the junction contained 5 bases not matched to a gene. From germline, CDR1 is MDHEN and CDR2 SYDVKM. This CDR3 comprises 15 residues. The CDR3 loop is CASSLGGTGLYEQYF. The CDR3 region has the DNA TGTGCCAGCAGTTTAGGGGGGACAGGGCTCTACGAGCAGTACTTC.

The genes are TRBV10-3 and TRBJ1-5, with TRBD1 matching 7 bases. There are 14 residues in the CDR3. Germline values: CDR1 ENHRY, CDR2 SYGVKD. The J segment lost 5 bases and the V segment lost 2 bases, leaving 3 bases of the junction unmatched. CDR3 sequence reads: CAISELDRYQPQHF. CDR3 in DNA: TGTGCCATCAGTGAGCTGGACAGGTATCAGCCCCAGCATTTT.

This clone has only one observation. The chain couples TRBV25-1 to TRBJ1-6; 11 positions match TRBD1. Trimming took 7 bases from V and 0 from J; bases not matched to a gene: 8. Per germline, CDR1 MGHDK and CDR2 SYGVNS. This CDR3 comprises 18 residues. CDR3 residues: CASKGTGGGSSYNSPLHF. The CDR3 bases are TGTGCCAGCAAAGGGACAGGGGGGGGCAGCTCCTATAATTCACCCCTCCACTTT.

The V and J genes are TRBV29-1 and TRBJ1-2; 10 bases align to TRBD1. Trimming at V came to 6 bases and at J to 0 bases, leaving 7 bases not matched to a gene. The CDR3 is 15 amino acids. Germline V gives CDR1 SQVTM, CDR2 ANQGSEA. CDR3 DNA sequence: TGCAGCGTCCTGGGACAGGGGCCACCTAACTATGGCTACACCTTC. It is translated as CSVLGQGPPNYGYTF.

This chain uses TRBV4-3 with TRBJ1-4; 7 bases match TRBD1. With V trimmed by 0 bases and J by 5 bases, 6 bases remained unmatched. CDR3 size: 16 residues. Per germline, CDR1 LGHNA and CDR2 YSLEER. DNA for the CDR3: TGCGCCAGCAGCCAAGATCCCCAGGGGGTGAATGAAAAACTGTTTTTT. It codes for CASSQDPQGVNEKLFF.

This clone has only a few counts. The chain links TRBV18 to TRBJ2-3; D is uncertain. Germline CDR1 KGHSH, CDR2 LQKENI. The CDR3 has 14 amino acids. Between the trimmed V and J ends, which lost 3 bases and 3 bases, there was a span of 10 bases. This chain's CDR3 is CASSPVRLTDTQYF. As DNA, the CDR3 is TGTGCCAGCTCACCGGTCAGGTTGACAGATACGCAGTATTTT.